These 14 T cell receptor beta chains came from one sample sequenced in a study of tumor-infiltrating lymphocytes in primary liver carcinoma. Co-extraction of RNA and DNA was performed on about 19-32 mg of unsorted bulk tissue. Total RNA (roughly 550 ng) served as template for TCR beta cDNA synthesis primed by a constant-region primer. Three-round nested multiplex PCR performed with slightly modified ARM-PCR produced the TCR beta libraries. A C-beta reverse primer was combined with TRBV1-TRBV30 forward primers in the first two PCR rounds, and each round had about 10 cycles. TCRdb reprocessed the multiplex PCR reads via MiXCR and lists one record per CDR3 protein. In the table there are roughly 120,000 distinct CDR3 sequences, less than 75% of which are singletons. Sequenced sample: tumor-adjacent normal liver tissue. The origin of the receptors is an older woman with primary liver carcinoma and hepatitis B virus infection.

This clonotype was observed a few times. With a much larger clone just one base away, this may be a read error. This chain uses TRBV4-2 with TRBJ2-1; TRBD2 might be the D (5 bases). Germline values: CDR1 LGHNA, CDR2 YNFKEQ. The CDR3 is 16 amino acids. CDR3 coding DNA: TGTGCCAGCAGCCAAGATATAAGCGGCTCCTACAATGGGCAGTTCTTC. This gives the protein CASSQDISGSYNGQFF.

Turning to this clonotype: The junction does not match germline at one end; this may be a read error. As DNA, the CDR3 is TGCAGCGTTGGTGGGACAGGGGACCACGAGCAGTATTTC. It yields the protein CSVGGTGDHEQYF. J is TRBJ2-7 and V is TRBV29-1; 10 positions match TRBD1. CDR3 size: 13 residues. Germline-derived CDR1 and CDR2 are SQVTM and ANQGSEA.

As to this clonotype: No conserved phenylalanine or tryptophan is present at the end of the CDR3, so a read error is the likely explanation. The V call is TRBV4-2, the J call TRBJ2-1; no firm D call. This CDR3 region has 16 residues. V was pared by 4 bases and J by 4 bases, with 17 bases between. In germline, CDR1 is LGHNA, CDR2 YNFKEQ. CDR3 sequence reads: CASSPGDWWPYNEQFL. CDR3 DNA sequence: TGTGCCAGCAGCCCAGGAGATTGGTGGCCATACAATGAGCAGTTCTTA.

This clonotype has a single count. The CDR3 carries no conserved terminal phenylalanine or tryptophan, so it likely arises from a read error. This sequence joins TRBV4-2 and TRBJ1-2, with a tentative D call TRBD1 (5 bases). Germline CDR1 and CDR2: LGHNA and YNFKEQ. The CDR3 runs to 12 residues. DNA for the CDR3: TGTACCAGCAGCCAAGGCAGGGATGGCTACACCTCC. This sequence encodes CTSSQGRDGYTS.

To note about this clonotype: A much larger clone differs by one base, so this may be a read error. Because it lacks the conserved phenylalanine or tryptophan at the end, this CDR3 is likely a read error. The V call is TRBV7-8, the J call TRBJ1-5; no firm D call. Germline V gene data show CDR1 as SGHVS and CDR2 as FQNEAQ. The CDR3 is made up of 13 amino acids. V was clipped by 5 bases and J by 9 bases, with 14 bases between them. Here the CDR3 reads CASSPRVEGPQHL. The CDR3 DNA sequence: TGTGCCAGCAGCCCTCGGGTTGAGGGGCCCCAGCATTTG.

Note on this clonotype: With a much larger clone just one base away, this may be a read error. This CDR3 is missing its conserved last phenylalanine or tryptophan, likely due to a read error. This chain joins TRBV5-1 and TRBJ2-5, with TRBD2 matching over 9 bases. There are 16 residues in the CDR3. V lost 5 bases to trimming and J lost 5 bases; unmatched junction nucleotides: 13. Germline V gene data show CDR1 as SGHRS and CDR2 as YFSETQ. The CDR3: CASRPVIAGVGETQYL. The CDR3 DNA reads as TGCGCCAGCAGGCCCGTTATAGCGGGAGTGGGGGAGACCCAGTACCTC.

The V and J genes are TRBV11-2 and TRBJ2-7, with a possible D match to TRBD2 (5 bases). Trimming cost V 3 bases and J 4 bases, with 19 bases left between them. The CDR3 contains 16 residues. Looked up from germline, CDR1 is SGHAT and CDR2 is FQNNGV. This CDR3 reads CASSFTLGSVRYEQYF. The CDR3 DNA sequence: TGTGCCAGCAGCTTCACGCTGGGGAGTGTTAGGTACGAGCAGTACTTC. The full variable domain, with the rest looked up from reference TRBV11-2 and TRBJ2-7, is EAGVAQSPRYKIIEKRQSVAFWCNPISGHATLYWYQQILGQGPKLLIQFQNNGVVDDSQLPKDRFSAERLKGVDSTLKIQPAKLEDSAVYLCASSFTLGSVRYEQYFGPGTRLTVT.

The sample holds many counts of this clonotype. The chain carries TRBV5-1 and TRBJ1-4, with D uncertain. Germline CDR1 SGHRS, CDR2 YFSETQ. CDR3 size: 15 residues. Trimming took 4 bases from V and 5 from J, leaving 15 bases between them. CDR3 sequence reads: CASSTGPSINEKLFF. The CDR3, as DNA: TGCGCCAGCAGCACCGGACCTTCCATAAATGAAAAACTGTTTTTT.

This clonotype was counted many times. The rearrangement links TRBV4-2 to TRBJ2-2; D ambiguous. The CDR3 has 14 residues. Trimming stripped 0 bases from V and 5 bases from J, with 7 bases between. Germline V gene sequence: CDR1 LGHNA, CDR2 YNFKEQ. The CDR3, as DNA: TGTGCCAGCAGCCAAGAATGGGGTACCGGGGAGCTGTTTTTT. It codes for CASSQEWGTGELFF.

This clonotype was detected many times. This sequence joins TRBV13 and TRBJ2-3, with TRBD2 matching over 13 bases. Germline V gene lookup returns CDR1 PRHDT and CDR2 FYEKMQ (reference sequence). With 4 bases clipped from V and 2 bases from J, the junction kept 3 bases outside the gene matches. This CDR3 has 16 amino acids. The CDR3 DNA sequence: TGTGCCAGCAGCTCCACTAGCGGGAGGGTCACAGATACGCAGTATTTT. Protein: CASSSTSGRVTDTQYF.

This clonotype was recorded at least ten times. This sequence joins TRBV25-1 and TRBJ2-1, with D tentatively TRBD1 (6 bases). The V gene lost 3 bases and the J gene lost 3 bases, with 12 bases spanning the gap. Germline V gene sequence: CDR1 MGHDK, CDR2 SYGVNS. The CDR3 sequence is 15 residues long. Here the CDR3 reads CASSDTGNLYNEQFF. The CDR3 DNA is TGTGCCAGCAGTGATACAGGGAACCTCTACAATGAGCAGTTCTTC.

The V gene is TRBV11-2, the J gene TRBJ1-2, with 8 nucleotides matching TRBD1. The CDR3 has 17 amino acids. Per germline, CDR1 SGHAT and CDR2 FQNNGV. Trimming cost V 2 bases and J 5 bases; bases outside gene matches: 13. Here the CDR3 reads CASSLNPIRGLRYGYTF. In DNA form, the CDR3 reads TGTGCCAGCAGCTTAAATCCGATCAGGGGGCTGCGTTATGGCTACACCTTC.

This clonotype showed up just once. Lacking the conserved final phenylalanine or tryptophan, this CDR3 likely reflects a read error. V and J are TRBV4-1 and TRBJ2-6, with a tentative D call TRBD2 (6 bases). The germline CDR1 and CDR2 sequences are MGHRA and YSYEKL. With 0 bases removed from V and 2 bases from J, the gap between germline ends came to 11 bases. The CDR3 has 17 residues. DNA for the CDR3: TGCGCCAGCAGCCAAGAGGTGTCGGGGGCTGGGGCCAACGTCCTGACTCTC. Its translation: CASSQEVSGAGANVLTL.

The V and J genes are TRBV4-2 and TRBJ2-3; D possibly matches TRBD1 or TRBD2 (5 bases each). The CDR3 is 15 amino acids. Trimming took off 1 base at V and 9 bases at J, with 17 bases between the two ends. Germline CDR1 reads LGHNA; CDR2 reads YNFKEQ. Written as DNA, the CDR3 is TGTGCCAGCAGCCAAGGAATAGTGGGACGGAAAACGCAGTATTTT. As protein: CASSQGIVGRKTQYF.